This TCR beta chain was obtained from a study of human T cells and chemical hapten exposure. This clonotype was seen at least ten times. MiXCR, run by TCRdb on the RACE reads, gives a single entry per CDR3 protein. Here the sample spans approximately 400,000 distinct CDR3 sequences, 4.8% being singletons. This CDR3 region has 15 residues. With V trimmed by 2 bases and J by 8 bases, 5 bases remained unmatched. Germline V lookup: CDR1 SNHLY, CDR2 FYNNEI. Regarding time point: patch test 1, 2 weeks after DPC sensitization. Treatment here: therapeutic diphenylcyclopropenone sensitization with weekly scalp DPC.

The receptor was isolated from a woman aged 45-65 years with alopecia areata. Some clones in this sample may be carry-over from other donors' samples. This rearrangement joins TRBV2 to TRBJ1-4; 10 bases are a match to TRBD1. The specimen was whole blood, collected in connection with sensitization to the hapten diphenylcyclopropenone (DPC). This chain's CDR3 is CASSERGTGDEKLFF. The CDR3 region has the DNA TGTGCCAGCAGTGAACGCGGGACAGGGGACGAAAAACTGTTTTTT.